Below are 22 T cell receptor beta chains sequenced from a single sample in a study of technical replicates of blood from several donors. TCRdb's copy holds only in-frame clones and misses some; the assay was immunoSEQ multiplex PCR. Seen here are some 14,000 clones, approximately 95% observed once, and the top ten hold around 7%. Sequencing was performed on PBMCs. These receptors all stem from a human donor in good health.

V usage is TRBV30 and J usage is TRBJ2-1, with 9 bases identical to TRBD1. Germline CDR1 is GTSNPN and CDR2 is SVGIG (reference sequence). The CDR3 loop spans 14 amino acids. Trimming took 6 bases from V and 9 from J; bases not matched to a gene: 12. CDR3 residues: CACPSGQGSGEQFF. The CDR3 nucleotides read TGTGCCTGTCCGTCGGGACAGGGTTCCGGTGAGCAGTTCTTC. The entire variable domain, with the rest obtained from reference TRBV30 and TRBJ2-1, is as follows: SQTIHQWPATLVQPVGSPLSLECTVEGTSNPNLYWYRQAAGRGLQLLFYSVGIGQISSEVPQNLSASRPQDRQFILSSKKLLLSDSGFYLCACPSGQGSGEQFFGPGTRLTVL.

The J gene is TRBJ2-1, the V gene TRBV6-1; TRBD2 matches 8 bases. Germline V CDR1 and CDR2: MNHNS, SASEGT. This CDR3 is 17 amino acids long. J gave up 4 bases and V 1 base, and 9 bases lay outside the gene matches. CDR3 nucleotide sequence: TGTGCCAGCAGTGAAGGATGGGCGGGAGGAACATACAATGAGCAGTTCTTC. Protein product: CASSEGWAGGTYNEQFF.

The V and J genes are TRBV11-2 and TRBJ1-1; tentative D call: TRBD1 (5 bases). The CDR3 is 14 amino acids. Germline CDR1 is SGHAT and CDR2 is FQNNGV. V lost 6 bases to trimming and J lost 1 base, with 12 bases between them. The CDR3 bases are TGTGCCAGCAGTCCTTACAGGACGAACACTGAAGCTTTCTTT. It is translated as CASSPYRTNTEAFF.

The J gene is TRBJ2-7, the V gene TRBV7-2, with 8 positions matching TRBD2. Germline CDR1 SGHTA, CDR2 FQGNSA. The CDR3 has 14 amino acids. V gave up 4 bases and J gave up 5 bases; unmatched junction bases: 7. CDR3 DNA: TGTGCCAGCAGCTGGGGCGGGGGGTCTGACGAGCAGTACTTC. Translation: CASSWGGGSDEQYF.

The chain has TRBV4-1 and TRBJ2-2; 9 bases map to TRBD2. V trimming: 1 base; J trimming: 6 bases; junction bases outside the gene matches: 18. CDR3 length: 20 residues. Looked up from germline, CDR1 is MGHRA and CDR2 is YSYEKL. CDR3 DNA sequence: TGCGCCAGCAGCCAAGCTTCATCCTATAATAGCGGGAGAGGCGCCGGGGAGCTGTTTTTT. Translated: CASSQASSYNSGRGAGELFF.

This clone was seen a single time. V usage is TRBV27 and J usage is TRBJ2-7; TRBD2 matches 8 bases. After removal of 2 bases from V and 0 bases from J, the junction contained 3 bases not matched to a gene. Germline V gives CDR1 MNHEY, CDR2 SMNVEV (reference sequence). CDR3 length equals 15 residues. The CDR3 sequence is CASSLVAGSSYEQYF. CDR3 DNA: TGTGCCAGCAGTTTAGTAGCGGGGAGCTCCTACGAGCAGTACTTC.

The J gene is TRBJ2-7, the V gene TRBV5-1, with 13 bases aligning to TRBD2. Germline V gives CDR1 SGHRS, CDR2 YFSETQ. V lost 4 bases, J lost 1 base, and 2 bases stayed unmatched. The CDR3 consists of 15 residues. The CDR3 region has the DNA TGCGCCAGCAGCGTGACTAGCGGGAGGTCCTACGAGCAGTACTTC. As protein: CASSVTSGRSYEQYF.

This clone is labeled as medium-sized (0.01 to 0.1%). The chain has TRBV27 and TRBJ2-3, with 7 bases lining up with TRBD2. Germline V gene data show CDR1 as MNHEY and CDR2 as SMNVEV (reference sequence). The CDR3 runs to 17 residues. The V and J ends lost 5 bases and 5 bases, in that order; junction bases with no gene match: 16. The CDR3 nucleotides read TGTGCCAGCAGTCCCTCAGGAGCGGGATGGATCATAGATACGCAGTATTTT. Translating it yields CASSPSGAGWIIDTQYF.

CDR3 sequence (DNA): TGCGCCAGCAGTGAGTCGTTCACTAGCGGGTTCTACGAGCAGTACTTC. It yields the protein CASSESFTSGFYEQYF. The chain has TRBV10-2 and TRBJ2-7; 9 bases align to TRBD2. Trimming removed 0 bases from V and 3 bases from J; junction bases left unmatched: 6. Germline V gives CDR1 WSHSY, CDR2 SAAADI. CDR3 size: 16 residues.

This clone was observed a few times. The gene calls are TRBV28 and TRBJ2-6; a possible D gene is TRBD2 (6 bases). Looked up from germline, CDR1 is MDHEN and CDR2 is SYDVKM. V lost 4 bases and J lost 1, with 14 bases in between. There are 17 residues in the CDR3. Written as DNA, the CDR3 is TGTGCCAGCAGTTGGGGGACTTCCAGTTCTGGGGCCAACGTCCTGACTTTC. Translated: CASSWGTSSSGANVLTF.

This clone showed up just once. The chain has TRBV7-9 and TRBJ2-1, with 8 bases identical to TRBD2. Germline loops: CDR1 SEHNR, CDR2 FQNEAQ (reference sequence). The trim removed 9 bases at V and 4 bases at J, leaving 8 bases unmatched. There are 14 residues in the CDR3. For the CDR3, the DNA is TGTGCCAGTGCTAGGACTAGCTTTTACAATGAGCAGTTCTTC. The encoded protein is CASARTSFYNEQFF.

The gene calls are TRBV19 and TRBJ2-7; 10 positions match TRBD1. J lost 0 bases, V lost 6 bases, and 20 bases had no gene match. CDR3 length equals 20 residues. The germline CDR1 and CDR2 sequences are LNHDA and SQIVND (reference sequence). CDR3 nucleotides: TGTGCCAGTAGCTTGGGTCCGGGACAGGGGTCCTCTCAATTCTCCTACGAGCAGTACTTC. This gives the protein CASSLGPGQGSSQFSYEQYF.

The V and J genes are TRBV5-1 and TRBJ1-1; TRBD1 is a possible D gene (5 bases). This CDR3 spans 15 amino acids. Trimming took off 5 bases at V and 1 base at J, with 15 bases between the two ends. The germline CDR1 and CDR2 sequences are SGHRS and YFSETQ. The CDR3 protein is CASSPPGGGNTEAFF. Here the CDR3 DNA reads TGCGCCAGCAGTCCCCCGGGGGGTGGGAACACTGAAGCTTTCTTT.

The chain combines TRBV12-5 with TRBJ2-1; D unresolved. The CDR3 runs to 13 residues. Germline assignment: CDR1 LGHNT and CDR2 FRNRAP. Trimming took off 6 bases at V and 5 bases at J, with 11 bases between the two ends. CDR3 nucleotide sequence: TGTGCTAGTGGCCCCGTCGTTGACAATGAGCAGTTCTTC. Its protein is CASGPVVDNEQFF. The entire variable domain, with the rest obtained from reference TRBV12-5 and TRBJ2-1, is as follows: DARVTQTPRHKVTEMGQEVTMRCQPILGHNTVFWYRQTMMQGLELLAYFRNRAPLDDSGMPKDRFSAEMPDATLATLKIQPSEPRDSAVYFCASGPVVDNEQFFGPGTRLTVL.

The J gene is TRBJ2-7, the V gene TRBV4-1; 13 bases match TRBD2. The CDR3 totals 15 residues. CDR1 and CDR2 (germline): MGHRA, YSYEKL. J gave up 6 bases and V 0 bases, and 2 bases lay outside the gene matches. CDR3 residues: CASSQDRTSGSEQYF. The CDR3 DNA reads as TGCGCCAGCAGCCAAGACCGGACTAGCGGGAGCGAGCAGTACTTC.

The V and J genes are TRBV6-5 and TRBJ2-3, with TRBD2 identical over 8 bases. With 2 bases clipped from V and 0 bases from J, the junction kept 1 base outside the gene matches. Germline V CDR1 and CDR2: MNHEY, SVGAGI. This CDR3 contains 15 residues. The CDR3 sequence is CASSYASGSTDTQYF. The DNA for the CDR3 is TGTGCCAGCAGTTACGCTAGCGGGAGCACAGATACGCAGTATTTT.

V usage is TRBV2 and J usage is TRBJ2-6, with no clear D. With 3 bases removed from V and 0 bases from J, the gap between germline ends came to 9 bases. The CDR3 sequence is 16 residues long. Per the germline V gene, CDR1 is SNHLY and CDR2 is FYNNEI. CDR3 in amino acids: CASSDQVSSGANVLTF. DNA for the CDR3: TGTGCCAGCAGTGATCAGGTTAGCTCTGGGGCCAACGTCCTGACTTTC.

V and J are TRBV19 and TRBJ1-1, with D perhaps TRBD1 (6 bases). Trimming removed 5 bases at V and 6 bases at J, with 16 bases between. This CDR3 contains 14 residues. The germline CDR1 and CDR2 sequences are LNHDA and SQIVND (reference sequence). The DNA of the CDR3 is TGTGCCAGTAGTCCCTTAGACAGGTCGCCTGAAGCTTTCTTT. Its protein product is CASSPLDRSPEAFF.

The chain carries TRBV6-5 and TRBJ2-7; TRBD1 matches at 11 bases. The CDR3 has 14 amino acids. Germline CDR1 and CDR2: MNHEY and SVGAGI. J lost 3 bases, V lost 4 bases, and 2 bases had no gene match. In DNA form, the CDR3 reads TGTGCCAGCAGTTGGGGACAGGGGGGCTACGAGCAGTACTTC. It yields the protein CASSWGQGGYEQYF.

The chain has TRBV2 and TRBJ2-1, with 7 bases matching TRBD2. The CDR3 consists of 14 residues. CDR1 and CDR2 from the germline V gene are SNHLY and FYNNEI. V lost 7 bases and J lost 11; bases outside the gene matches: 14. The CDR3 protein is CASIPGTTHDQQFF. Here the CDR3 DNA reads TGTGCCAGCATTCCCGGGACTACACACGATCAGCAGTTCTTC.

The rearrangement uses TRBV19 and TRBJ1-1; 8 bases fit TRBD1. CDR1 and CDR2 from the germline V gene are LNHDA and SQIVND (reference sequence). CDR3 length: 15 amino acids. The ends lost 2 bases at V and 7 bases at J; junction bases unmatched: 9. The CDR3 here is CASSILGQGGNEAFF. The CDR3 nucleotides are TGTGCCAGTAGTATACTCGGACAGGGCGGTAATGAAGCTTTCTTT.

The gene calls are TRBV6-6 and TRBJ2-7; D not resolved. V was trimmed by 0 bases and J by 6 bases, leaving 9 bases between them. Germline V gene data show CDR1 as MNHNY and CDR2 as SVGAGI (reference sequence). CDR3 length: 13 amino acids. This CDR3 is CASSYSWHPEQYF. The CDR3 bases are TGTGCCAGCAGTTACTCGTGGCATCCCGAGCAGTACTTC.